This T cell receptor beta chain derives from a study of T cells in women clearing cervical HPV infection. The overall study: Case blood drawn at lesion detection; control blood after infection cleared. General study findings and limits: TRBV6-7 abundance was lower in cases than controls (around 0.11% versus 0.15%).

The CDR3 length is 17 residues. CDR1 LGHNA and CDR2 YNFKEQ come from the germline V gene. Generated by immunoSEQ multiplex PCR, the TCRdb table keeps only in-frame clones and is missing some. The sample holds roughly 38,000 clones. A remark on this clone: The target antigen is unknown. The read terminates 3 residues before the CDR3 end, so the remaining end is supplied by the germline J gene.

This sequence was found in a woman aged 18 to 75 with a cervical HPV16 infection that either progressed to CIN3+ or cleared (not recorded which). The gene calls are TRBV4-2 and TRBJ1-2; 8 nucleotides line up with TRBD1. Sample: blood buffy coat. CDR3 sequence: CASSPQVGTGGLYDYTF. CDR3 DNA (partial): TGTGCCAGCAGCCCCCAGGTCGGGACAGGAGGCCTCTACGAC.